The 8 T cell receptor beta chains presented below share a single source sample, sequenced in a study. Using its own MiXCR run on the 5' RACE reads, TCRdb lists one record per CDR3 protein. The profile shows 55,000 to 75,000 distinct CDR3 sequences, more than 25% of them singletons. The sample taken for sequencing was tumor-infiltrating naive CD4+ T cells sorted from the breast tumor. Subset indicated: naive CD4+ T cells, CD4+CD45RA+CD25-. These receptors were collected from a female donor with breast cancer.

J is TRBJ2-3 and V is TRBV6-1; D not certain. Germline V gene data show CDR1 as MNHNS and CDR2 as SASEGT. CDR3 size: 13 residues. V gave up 3 bases and J gave up 6 bases, with 10 bases separating them. The CDR3 here is CASSEIGADTQYF. Written as DNA, the CDR3 is TGTGCCAGCAGTGAGATCGGTGCGGATACGCAGTATTTT.

This clonotype has more than one count but fewer than ten. This sequence joins TRBV4-1 and TRBJ1-1, with TRBD1 as a possible D gene (6 bases). The germline V gene encodes CDR1 MGHRA and CDR2 YSYEKL. Trimming took 4 bases from V and 4 from J, leaving 19 bases between them. The CDR3 covers 16 residues. Here the CDR3 DNA reads TGCGCCAGCAGCCGCGAGGGTACAGGGTATTCCACTGAAGCTTTCTTT. Its protein product is CASSREGTGYSTEAFF.

The DNA of the CDR3 is TGTGCCAGCAGGGGGGGGACAGGAAAATACAATGAGCAGTTCTTC. Its protein is CASRGGTGKYNEQFF. This chain links TRBV6-5 with TRBJ2-1; possibly TRBD1 for D (8 bases). V was clipped by 6 bases and J by 4 bases, with 16 bases between them. The CDR3 has 15 amino acids. Germline V CDR1 and CDR2: MNHEY, SVGAGI.

The chain employs TRBV7-9 and TRBJ2-7; 9 bases are shared with TRBD1. The CDR3 consists of 15 residues. The V segment lost 0 bases and the J segment 2 bases; nucleotides outside the gene matches: 2. Germline V lookup: CDR1 SEHNR, CDR2 FQNEAQ (reference sequence). The CDR3 DNA follows: TGTGCCAGCAGCTTAGCCCGGGACAGGGCCTACGAGCAGTACTTC. Protein: CASSLARDRAYEQYF.

This clonotype was seen a few times. The J gene is TRBJ1-2, the V gene TRBV3-1; 8 positions agree with TRBD1. The V gene's germline CDR1 is LGHDT and CDR2 YNNKEL (reference sequence). V trimming: 1 base; J trimming: 5 bases; junction bases outside the gene matches: 3. This CDR3 is 14 amino acids long. DNA of the CDR3: TGTGCCAGCAGCCAAGGGACAGGGAGATATGGCTACACCTTC. Residues: CASSQGTGRYGYTF.

This clonotype was detected many times. The CDR3 here is CASSLGETRLMNTEAFF. CDR3 DNA sequence: TGTGCCAGCAGCTTGGGGGAGACCCGCCTCATGAACACTGAAGCTTTCTTT. The chain joins TRBV5-6 to TRBJ1-1; D is unresolved. CDR3 length: 17 amino acids. The germline V and J ends were trimmed by 0 bases and 0 bases, with 15 bases remaining between them. CDR1 and CDR2 from the germline V gene are SGHDT and YYEEEE.

This clonotype was found a few times. This CDR3 is CASSLEGQAHETQYF. DNA of the CDR3: TGTGCCAGCAGTTTGGAAGGACAGGCCCATGAGACCCAGTACTTC. The V and J genes are TRBV12-3 or TRBV12-4 and TRBJ2-5; 7 bases match TRBD1. The CDR3 sequence is 15 residues long. V gave up 3 bases and J gave up 5 bases; unmatched junction bases: 9.

The sample holds a few counts of this clonotype. The chain joins TRBV2 to TRBJ2-7; TRBD1 is a possible D gene (6 bases). The CDR3 consists of 14 residues. V was trimmed by 4 bases and J by 3 bases, leaving 13 bases between them. Looked up from germline, CDR1 is SNHLY and CDR2 is FYNNEI. The CDR3, as DNA: TGTGCCAGCAGTGCCACATTAGGGGGCTACGAGCAGTACTTC. It codes for CASSATLGGYEQYF.